This entry features one T cell receptor beta chain sequence. The antigen remains unidentified. The sample belongs to a study of identifying expanded T cells in peripheral blood. Findings of the study overall: Approximately 2-week clone count variance significantly increased as total template count grew.

Produced via immunoSEQ multiplex PCR; TCRdb's table is partial and in-frame only. This table holds around 50,000 clones, over 85% found once. The specimen sequenced was blood. The source is a person between 18 and 70 years old in good health.

The CDR3: CASSDRTGSYGYTF. The DNA for the CDR3 is TGTGCCAGCAGCGACCGGACAGGGAGCTATGGCTACACCTTC. The chain couples TRBV5-6 to TRBJ1-2; 8 nucleotides match TRBD1. Germline loops: CDR1 SGHDT, CDR2 YYEEEE. Trimming removed 4 bases from V and 4 bases from J; junction bases left unmatched: 6. The CDR3 is 14 residues long. Variable domain in full (rest from reference TRBV5-6 and TRBJ1-2): DAGVTQSPTHLIKTRGQQVTLRCSPKSGHDTVSWYQQALGQGPQFIFQYYEEEERQRGNFPDRFSGHQFPNYSSELNVNALLLGDSALYLCASSDRTGSYGYTFGSGTRLTVV.